Included here is one T cell receptor beta chain sequence, with context. The data were taken from a study of blood T cell repertoires in COVID-19. Study in general: The United States, Italy and Spain supplied acute and convalescent COVID-19 samples.

V dropped 0 bases and J dropped 6 bases, with 14 bases sitting between them. CDR3 length: 15 amino acids. CDR1 is MNHEY, CDR2 SVGEGT, per germline. Source study methods: Reference gene primers were amplified, and this amplification served to estimate nucleated cell counts. Libraries were prepared by immunoSEQ multiplex PCR; TCRdb keeps only in-frame clonotypes and omits some of them. V, J and clone size are those of that table, while D and trimming were read from the DNA. This sample has about 54,000 clones, with around 86% found just once. The sample comprised peripheral blood. The sequence was collected from a man aged 45-60 years with active COVID-19. The V and J genes are TRBV6-2 or TRBV6-3 and TRBJ1-2, with D possibly being TRBD1 (5 bases). CDR3 sequence (DNA): TGTGCCAGCAGTTACTCGGGCAGGGCAACGAATGGCTACACCTTC. Translating it yields CASSYSGRATNGYTF.